This T cell receptor beta chain was profiled in a study of cytomegalovirus exposure and HLA in healthy donors. Study-level information: From donors who were HLA-typed, an early data release held around 80 million unique TCRs.

This clone showed up just once. Its matching antigen is unknown. In the PCR, 60 Vbeta and 13 Jbeta primers were used. Data came from immunoSEQ multiplex PCR; TCRdb stores just in-frame clones and leaves some out. The data contain 120,000 or so clones, over 65% of them singletons. Study-wide results and limits: It has been reported that TCR beta sequences accurately predicted the HLA-A and HLA-B alleles of most subjects. In an earlier analysis, in roughly 600 donors, most V segments appeared productive either ~90% or ~30% of the time.

The CDR3 extends over 15 amino acids. Germline V gene data show CDR1 as LNHDA and CDR2 as SQIVND (reference sequence). Trimming at V came to 6 bases and at J to 1 base, leaving 4 bases not matched to a gene. The rearrangement uses TRBV19 and TRBJ2-7, with 12 bases fitting TRBD2. The sequence was obtained from a young man in good health and CMV-seropositive. The specimen sequenced was PBMCs. In nucleotides, the CDR3 is TGTGCCAGTAGGAGGACTAGCGGGGCGTCCTACGAGCAGTACTTC. Translated: CASRRTSGASYEQYF.